What follows are 25 T cell receptor beta chains derived from one specimen sequenced in a study of cytomegalovirus exposure and HLA in healthy donors. The study ran its PCR with 60 Vbeta and 13 Jbeta primers. Libraries were prepared by immunoSEQ multiplex PCR; TCRdb keeps only in-frame clonotypes and omits some of them. The sample has around 110,000 clones, 79% seen once. The specimen was PBMCs. The receptors here all came from a woman younger than 35 in good health and CMV-seropositive.

This clone has a handful of counts. The J gene is TRBJ2-3, the V gene TRBV5-1; D not certain. CDR1 and CDR2 (germline): SGHRS, YFSETQ. V was clipped by 0 bases and J by 4 bases, with 18 bases between them. The CDR3 sequence is 17 residues long. The CDR3 sequence is CASSLDRVLAASDTQYF. The CDR3 coding sequence is TGCGCCAGCAGCTTGGACCGGGTCCTGGCTGCCTCAGATACGCAGTATTTT.

This clone turned up a few times. The gene calls are TRBV19 and TRBJ2-7; 8 nucleotides match TRBD1. Germline V gene lookup returns CDR1 LNHDA and CDR2 SQIVND (reference sequence). This CDR3 has 12 residues. V was clipped by 5 bases and J by 5 bases; unmatched bases: 2. In DNA, the CDR3 is TGTGCCAGTAGTCCACAGGGGGACGAGCAGTACTTC. Translation gives CASSPQGDEQYF. Based on the CDR3 plus reference TRBV19 and TRBJ2-7, the full variable domain is DGGITQSPKYLFRKEGQNVTLSCEQNLNHDAMYWYRQDPGQGLRLIYYSQIVNDFQKGDIAEGYSVSREKKESFPLTVTSAQKNPTAFYLCASSPQGDEQYFGPGTRLTVT.

To note about this clone: A junction boundary mismatches the germline segment, possibly from a read error. The chain combines TRBV4-2 with TRBJ2-5; 9 positions match TRBD1. This CDR3 contains 17 residues. In germline, CDR1 is LGHNA, CDR2 YNFKEQ. This chain's CDR3 is CDSSQNIFRTGVETQYF. The CDR3 bases are TGTGACAGCAGCCAAAATATCTTCCGGACAGGGGTAGAGACCCAGTACTTC.

The gene calls are TRBV7-3 and TRBJ2-3; 16 nucleotides match TRBD2. CDR3 length: 16 residues. Germline CDR1 SGHTA, CDR2 FQGTGA. Unmatched junction bases numbered 5, after V lost 5 bases and J lost 6 bases. CDR3 protein: CASSPGLAGGRDTQYF. The CDR3 DNA sequence: TGTGCCAGCAGCCCGGGACTAGCGGGAGGGCGGGATACGCAGTATTTT.

CDR3 amino acids: CASSHPNRGATEAFF. The CDR3 DNA follows: TGCGCCAGCAGCCACCCCAACAGGGGAGCCACTGAAGCTTTCTTT. The chain is built from TRBV4-1 and TRBJ1-1; the match to TRBD1 covers 7 bases. V was pared by 3 bases and J by 4 bases, with 8 bases of the junction left unmatched. CDR1 MGHRA and CDR2 YSYEKL come from the germline V gene. The CDR3 extends over 15 amino acids.

The genes are TRBV15 and TRBJ1-3; possibly TRBD1 for D (5 bases). Germline CDR1 is LNHNV and CDR2 is YYDKDF (reference sequence). This CDR3 spans 15 amino acids. V was clipped by 0 bases and J by 2 bases, with 8 bases between them. The DNA for the CDR3 is TGTGCCACCAGCAGAGAAAGGGGCCCTGGAAACACCATATATTTT. It encodes CATSRERGPGNTIYF.

The gene calls are TRBV5-1 and TRBJ1-5; TRBD1 agrees at 8 bases. This CDR3 comprises 20 residues. Germline lookup yields CDR1 SGHRS and CDR2 YFSETQ. V shed 3 bases and J 0 bases; nucleotides not matched to a gene: 17. The DNA of the CDR3 is TGCGCCAGCAGCTCGAGCAGGGGGCGGCCTCTGCCGTATAGCAATCAGCCCCAGCATTTT. Its protein product is CASSSSRGRPLPYSNQPQHF.

The chain is built from TRBV6-1 and TRBJ1-5; 9 bases map to TRBD1. CDR1 is MNHNS, CDR2 SASEGT, per germline. With 6 bases clipped from V and 9 bases from J, the junction kept 6 bases outside the gene matches. This CDR3 has 13 residues. The CDR3 sequence is CASRGQGLRPQHF. The CDR3 region has the DNA TGTGCCAGCAGAGGACAGGGGCTGAGGCCCCAGCATTTT.

This clone was seen a handful of times. The chain combines TRBV19 with TRBJ1-1, with 7 bases that match TRBD1. This CDR3 comprises 15 residues. Germline values: CDR1 LNHDA, CDR2 SQIVND (reference sequence). Losses at the gene ends were 10 bases for V and 0 bases for J; bases not matched to a gene: 11. The CDR3 reads CATAPRGTVNTEAFF. The CDR3 DNA follows: TGTGCCACCGCTCCCCGTGGGACAGTGAACACTGAAGCTTTCTTT.

This clone was detected only a few times. DNA of the CDR3: TGTGCCAGCAGCCCTAGCGGGAGGTACGACGAGCAGTACTTC. Protein sequence: CASSPSGRYDEQYF. J is TRBJ2-7 and V is TRBV6-5, with 11 bases matching TRBD2. The CDR3 is 14 amino acids. Germline V gives CDR1 MNHEY, CDR2 SVGAGI. V dropped 6 bases and J dropped 5; count of bases not matched to a gene: 6.

The chain has TRBV5-5 and TRBJ2-6; 9 bases fit TRBD1. Germline trimming cut 1 base from V and 7 bases from J; bases unmatched to any gene: 3. This CDR3 is 15 amino acids long. Germline CDR1 and CDR2: SGHKS and YYEKEE (reference sequence). The CDR3: CASSLMDRGANVLTF. DNA for the CDR3: TGTGCCAGCAGCTTGATGGACAGGGGAGCCAACGTCCTGACTTTC. Based on the CDR3 plus reference TRBV5-5 and TRBJ2-6, the full variable domain is DAGVTQSPTHLIKTRGQQVTLRCSPISGHKSVSWYQQVLGQGPQFIFQYYEKEERGRGNFPDRFSARQFPNYSSELNVNALLLGDSALYLCASSLMDRGANVLTFGAGSRLTVL.

The V call is TRBV6-6, the J call TRBJ2-7, with a weak D call TRBD2 (5 bases). Looked up from germline, CDR1 is MNHNY and CDR2 is SVGAGI (reference sequence). CDR3 size: 12 residues. Trimming cost V 5 bases and J 2 bases, with 7 bases left between them. CDR3 loop: CASSEGAYEQYF. The CDR3 bases are TGTGCCAGCAGTGAGGGTGCCTACGAGCAGTACTTC.

V and J are TRBV5-1 and TRBJ2-1; possibly TRBD2 for D (6 bases). This CDR3 spans 14 amino acids. Germline values: CDR1 SGHRS, CDR2 YFSETQ. V dropped 7 bases and J dropped 0 bases, with 11 bases sitting between them. CDR3 loop: CASCGVSSYNEQFF. The CDR3 DNA is TGCGCCAGCTGCGGGGTTAGCTCCTACAATGAGCAGTTCTTC.

The genes are TRBV5-1 and TRBJ2-3; D may be TRBD1 (7 bases). The CDR3 loop spans 16 amino acids. CDR1 is SGHRS, CDR2 YFSETQ, per germline. Between the trimmed V and J ends, which lost 4 bases and 3 bases, there was a span of 18 bases. The CDR3 DNA follows: TGCGCCAGCAGCCTTCGGACAGGAGGAGGGACAGATACGCAGTATTTT. Amino acid sequence: CASSLRTGGGTDTQYF.

The chain employs TRBV6-1 and TRBJ1-5, with 7 bases matching TRBD1. Germline CDR1 and CDR2: MNHNS and SASEGT. The V and J ends lost 4 bases and 0 bases, in that order; junction bases with no gene match: 6. The CDR3 runs 16 residues. The CDR3 sequence is CASSAEGAYSNQPQHF. The CDR3 region has the DNA TGTGCCAGCAGTGCAGAGGGGGCCTATAGCAATCAGCCCCAGCATTTT.

This chain connects TRBV19 to TRBJ1-2; D perhaps matches TRBD1 (6 bases). The CDR3 loop spans 16 amino acids. Trimming shortened V by 1 base and J by 4 bases, and 16 bases separated the two germline ends. The germline V gene has CDR1 LNHDA and CDR2 SQIVND (reference sequence). The CDR3 reads CASSIVGQGTSYGYTF. The CDR3 nucleotides are TGTGCCAGTAGTATAGTTGGCCAGGGGACCTCCTATGGCTACACCTTC.

The V gene is TRBV2, the J gene TRBJ1-5; D remains unclear. V was trimmed by 2 bases and J by 0 bases, leaving 8 bases between them. Germline CDR1 and CDR2: SNHLY and FYNNEI. The length of the CDR3 is 15 residues. This CDR3 is CASSEFIYSNQPQHF. Here the CDR3 DNA reads TGTGCCAGCAGTGAATTCATCTATAGCAATCAGCCCCAGCATTTT.

The V and J genes are TRBV10-3 and TRBJ1-5, with a possible D match to TRBD1 (5 bases). The CDR3 consists of 16 residues. Germline-derived CDR1 and CDR2 are ENHRY and SYGVKD. V dropped 4 bases and J dropped 0 bases, with 13 bases sitting between them. This chain's CDR3 is CAISVGHLPSNQPQHF. The CDR3 bases are TGTGCCATCAGTGTCGGACACCTACCTAGCAATCAGCCCCAGCATTTT.

The chain has TRBV12-5 and TRBJ2-1; 7 bases map to TRBD2. Germline values: CDR1 LGHNT, CDR2 FRNRAP. Unmatched junction bases numbered 8, after V lost 6 bases and J lost 6 bases. The CDR3 is made up of 14 amino acids. CDR3 protein: CASGSGPGGNEQFF. The CDR3 DNA reads as TGTGCTAGTGGCTCGGGGCCGGGGGGCAATGAGCAGTTCTTC.

As DNA, the CDR3 is TGTGCCAGCAGTGATCGCCCTGGACAGGGGGACAATGAGCAGTTCTTC. This encodes CASSDRPGQGDNEQFF. The rearrangement uses TRBV6-1 and TRBJ2-1, with 10 bases matching TRBD1. CDR3 length equals 16 residues. The germline V gene encodes CDR1 MNHNS and CDR2 SASEGT. The V segment lost 3 bases and the J segment 5 bases; nucleotides outside the gene matches: 7.

The chain couples TRBV27 to TRBJ2-7, with D hard to call. Trimming took off 2 bases at V and 1 base at J, with 6 bases between the two ends. The length of the CDR3 is 13 residues. Germline values: CDR1 MNHEY, CDR2 SMNVEV (reference sequence). The CDR3 loop is CASSLQVSYEQYF. The CDR3 coding sequence is TGTGCCAGCAGTTTACAGGTATCCTACGAGCAGTACTTC.

This chain links TRBV2 with TRBJ1-5; D gene unclear. V dropped 5 bases and J dropped 14 bases, with 16 bases sitting between them. CDR1 SNHLY and CDR2 FYNNEI come from the germline V gene. The CDR3 length is 12 residues. The CDR3 sequence is CASSPLDKFEHF. The CDR3 bases are TGTGCCAGCAGTCCCTTAGACAAGTTTGAGCATTTT. Full variable domain (outside the CDR3, taken from reference TRBV2 and TRBJ1-5): EPEVTQTPSHQVTQMGQEVILRCVPISNHLYFYWYRQILGQKVEFLVSFYNNEISEKSEIFDDQFSVERPDGSNFTLKIRSTKLEDSAMYFCASSPLDKFEHFGDGTRLSIL.

This clone came up once. This sequence joins TRBV28 and TRBJ2-5; no firm D call. Trimming removed 6 bases from V and 5 bases from J, with 19 bases in between. Germline lookup yields CDR1 MDHEN and CDR2 SYDVKM. The CDR3 runs 15 residues. Here the CDR3 DNA reads TGTGCCAGCAGCCTATGGGCTTTGCCAGGCGAGACCCAGTACTTC. Protein: CASSLWALPGETQYF.

The CDR3 loop is CASGQGGNQPQHF. DNA for the CDR3: TGTGCCAGCGGACAGGGAGGCAATCAGCCCCAGCATTTT. The chain is built from TRBV6-5 and TRBJ1-5, with 8 bases identical to TRBD1. J was trimmed by 2 bases and V by 8 bases; bases with no gene match: 2. The CDR3 extends over 13 amino acids. Germline V gene lookup returns CDR1 MNHEY and CDR2 SVGAGI.

The count of this clone is one. V gene TRBV5-1 combines with J gene TRBJ2-3, with 9 bases aligning to TRBD1. Losses at the gene ends were 4 bases for V and 6 bases for J; bases not matched to a gene: 9. From germline, CDR1 is SGHRS and CDR2 YFSETQ. The CDR3 runs to 15 residues. The CDR3 sequence: CASSRDRVEGDTQYF. DNA for the CDR3: TGCGCCAGCAGCAGGGACAGGGTCGAAGGGGATACGCAGTATTTT. Complete variable domain (other parts from reference TRBV5-1 and TRBJ2-3): KAGVTQTPRYLIKTRGQQVTLSCSPISGHRSVSWYQQTPGQGLQFLFEYFSETQRNKGNFPGRFSGRQFSNSRSEMNVSTLELGDSALYLCASSRDRVEGDTQYFGPGTRLTVL.